Presented here are 17 T cell receptor beta chains from one specimen sequenced in a study of blood T cell repertoires in COVID-19. Data came from immunoSEQ multiplex PCR; TCRdb stores just in-frame clones and leaves some out. The sample holds over 70,000 clones; 82% are singletons and the top ten take around 4.3%. The sample was peripheral blood. The receptors were sampled from a woman in her sixties with acute or convalescent COVID-19.

This sequence joins TRBV20-1 and TRBJ1-2; the D is unclear. Per germline, CDR1 DFQATT and CDR2 SNEGSKA (reference sequence). The CDR3 runs 11 residues. Trimming removed 3 bases at V and 6 bases at J, with 8 bases between. The chain's CDR3 is CSASLLNGYTF. The CDR3 DNA reads TGCAGTGCTAGTTTACTCAATGGCTACACCTTC.

The V call is TRBV21-1, the J call TRBJ1-5; the table names TRBD1, a call not compared with the DNA. TRBV21-1 is a documented pseudogene. The CDR3 is 18 amino acids. In DNA form, the CDR3 reads TGTGCCAGCAGCAAAGCGACCGGACAGGGCAATAGCAATCAGCCCCAGCATTTT. It yields the protein CASSKATGQGNSNQPQHF.

This clone turned up a few times. The chain employs TRBV9 and TRBJ2-3; the D gene is possibly TRBD1 (6 bases). CDR3 length: 15 residues. CDR1 and CDR2 (germline): SGDLS, YYNGEE. V was trimmed by 4 bases and J by 6 bases, leaving 18 bases between them. This chain's CDR3 is CASSSGQSSTDTQYF. CDR3 in DNA: TGTGCCAGCAGCTCGGGACAAAGTTCCACGGATACGCAGTATTTT.

This rearrangement joins TRBV19 to TRBJ2-7; D is uncertain. Trimming removed 8 bases from V and 2 bases from J, with 7 bases in between. Germline-derived CDR1 and CDR2 are LNHDA and SQIVND (reference sequence). The CDR3 is 11 residues long. DNA of the CDR3: TGTGCCAGTGGGCTTACCTACGAGCAGTACTTC. This sequence encodes CASGLTYEQYF.

The rearrangement links TRBV29-1 to TRBJ1-1; 8 nucleotides agree with TRBD1. Germline V lookup: CDR1 SQVTM, CDR2 ANQGSEA. CDR3 size: 12 residues. V shed 7 bases and J 5 bases; nucleotides not matched to a gene: 6. The CDR3 bases are TGCAGCGGAGGACAGGGTGTTACTGAAGCTTTCTTT. The encoded protein is CSGGQGVTEAFF.

V is TRBV2 and J is TRBJ2-3, with 8 bases that match TRBD2. This CDR3 is built from 15 residues. The germline gives CDR1 SNHLY, CDR2 FYNNEI. Germline trimming cut 4 bases from V and 1 base from J; bases unmatched to any gene: 4. This CDR3 reads CASSVGREGTDTQYF. In nucleotides, the CDR3 is TGTGCCAGCAGTGTTGGGCGGGAGGGCACAGATACGCAGTATTTT. The whole variable domain, filled in from reference TRBV2 and TRBJ2-3, reads EPEVTQTPSHQVTQMGQEVILRCVPISNHLYFYWYRQILGQKVEFLVSFYNNEISEKSEIFDDQFSVERPDGSNFTLKIRSTKLEDSAMYFCASSVGREGTDTQYFGPGTRLTVL.

This chain uses TRBV7-9 with TRBJ2-2; no firm D call. Germline V CDR1 and CDR2: SEHNR, FQNEAQ (reference sequence). The CDR3 is made up of 14 amino acids. The V and J ends lost 3 bases and 2 bases respectively, with 7 bases between them. DNA for the CDR3: TGTGCCAGCAGCTTGGTAGTAAACACCGGGGAGCTGTTTTTT. It yields the protein CASSLVVNTGELFF.

This rearrangement joins TRBV6-5 to TRBJ2-7, with a weak D call TRBD1 (5 bases). V was shortened by 5 bases and J by 0 bases, with 11 bases between the two germline ends. Germline V lookup: CDR1 MNHEY, CDR2 SVGAGI. The length of the CDR3 is 14 residues. Here the CDR3 reads CASSLQEGSYEQYF. The CDR3 DNA reads as TGTGCCAGCAGTCTACAGGAAGGCTCCTACGAGCAGTACTTC.

The chain uses TRBV4-2 and TRBJ2-7; 11 bases agree with TRBD2. Germline CDR1 and CDR2: LGHNA and YNFKEQ. This CDR3 spans 15 amino acids. Trimming at V came to 3 bases and at J to 4 bases, leaving 5 bases not matched to a gene. Here the CDR3 reads CASSQAGTSGYEQYF. CDR3 DNA sequence: TGTGCCAGCAGCCAGGCCGGGACTAGCGGATACGAGCAGTACTTC.

This chain links TRBV5-4 with TRBJ2-7; weak D call: TRBD2 (6 bases). V shed 4 bases and J shed 2 bases, with 13 bases lying between them. The CDR3 contains 14 residues. Germline CDR1 SGHNT, CDR2 YYREEE (reference sequence). The CDR3 coding sequence is TGTGCCAGCAGCACGGGACTTCGGACCTACGAGCAGTACTTC. This sequence encodes CASSTGLRTYEQYF.

This chain connects TRBV6-5 to TRBJ2-2; D is unclear. CDR1 and CDR2 (germline): MNHEY, SVGAGI. The CDR3 spans 15 residues. Trimming took 9 bases from V and 0 from J, leaving 14 bases between them. The CDR3 region has the DNA TGTGCCAGTAGCTTGATGGCCGCGAACACCGGGGAGCTGTTTTTT. This translates into CASSLMAANTGELFF.

The rearrangement joins TRBV18 to TRBJ2-7, with TRBD2 identical over 12 bases. V dropped 5 bases and J dropped 4; count of bases not matched to a gene: 9. This CDR3 region has 16 residues. Per germline, CDR1 KGHSH and CDR2 LQKENI. The CDR3 region is CASSNALAGGMYEQYF. CDR3 sequence (DNA): TGTGCCAGCTCAAATGCACTAGCGGGGGGAATGTACGAGCAGTACTTC.

This chain connects TRBV15 to TRBJ2-3; 11 positions match TRBD2. The CDR3 contains 18 residues. Trimming cost V 6 bases and J 2 bases; bases outside gene matches: 13. Germline CDR1 and CDR2: LNHNV and YYDKDF (reference sequence). Written as DNA, the CDR3 is TGTGCCACCAGTCTTAGCGGGGGGGACCCACACCTCACAGATACGCAGTATTTT. Its protein is CATSLSGGDPHLTDTQYF.

The chain links TRBV2 to TRBJ1-2; D gene uncertain. This CDR3 region has 12 residues. Trimming pared 5 bases from V and 4 bases from J, leaving 8 bases between. Germline CDR1 and CDR2: SNHLY and FYNNEI. CDR3 coding DNA: TGTGCCAGCAGTCAAAACACCTATGGCTACACCTTC. Its protein product is CASSQNTYGYTF.

The chain has TRBV28 and TRBJ1-6, with a possible D match to TRBD1 (5 bases). Per germline, CDR1 MDHEN and CDR2 SYDVKM. Trimming stripped 6 bases from V and 8 bases from J, with 20 bases between. The CDR3 length is 16 residues. CDR3 coding DNA: TGTGCCAGCAGCTACTCGGGGGTGGAACTTGATTCACCCCTCCACTTT. It translates to CASSYSGVELDSPLHF.

V gene TRBV19 combines with J gene TRBJ2-4; 10 nucleotides line up with TRBD2. V shed 3 bases, J shed 7 bases, and the junction held 9 bases outside the gene matches. The CDR3 has 16 residues. Germline V gives CDR1 LNHDA, CDR2 SQIVND (reference sequence). This chain's CDR3 is CASSISGGPDNNIQYF. In DNA, the CDR3 is TGTGCCAGTAGTATTAGCGGGGGGCCTGATAATAACATTCAGTACTTC.

This chain uses TRBV6-1 with TRBJ1-6; the match to TRBD1 covers 7 bases. The CDR3 spans 17 residues. Germline assignment: CDR1 MNHNS and CDR2 SASEGT. V lost 0 bases, J lost 8 bases, and 10 bases stayed unmatched. The CDR3 sequence is CASSEALTTGKDSPLHF. The CDR3 DNA sequence: TGTGCCAGCAGTGAAGCCCTAACGACAGGGAAGGATTCACCCCTCCACTTT.